This T cell receptor beta chain appears in the sequencing data of a study of T cell responses to AZD1222 COVID-19 vaccine. CDR3 length equals 15 residues. CDR1 is SGHAT, CDR2 FQNNGV, per germline. With V trimmed by 0 bases and J by 9 bases, 9 bases remained unmatched. General study results and limits: Spike-specific TCR breadth and depth went up after people got two AZD1222 doses. CD4 TCRs linked to vaccination spanned spike, dominating at 160-218 and 743-854. It was only five to seven AZD1222 recipients who were seropositive at baseline.

A remark on this clone: Antigen: not known.

TCRdb's table, derived via immunoSEQ multiplex PCR, lists solely in-frame clones and lacks some. The profile shows about 140,000 clones, around 90% of them singletons. The sample in question was peripheral blood, obtained on day 0 of AZD1222 vaccination. The rearrangement joins TRBV11-2 to TRBJ2-7; 9 nucleotides match TRBD1. The receptor was isolated from an adult in good health. The CDR3 protein is CASSLDGGQGSGQYF. The CDR3 coding sequence is TGTGCCAGCAGCTTAGATGGAGGACAGGGGTCGGGGCAGTACTTC.